Listed here are 4 T cell receptor beta chains from one sample, sequenced in a study of blood T cell repertoires in COVID-19. The data were produced by immunoSEQ multiplex PCR, yet TCRdb's version contains in-frame clones alone and is incomplete. Of 55,000 to 90,000 clones listed, about 89% are singletons. Material for sequencing was peripheral blood. Receptor source: a woman aged 55-75 years with acute or convalescent COVID-19.

J is TRBJ2-1 and V is TRBV10-3; 10 bases agree with TRBD2. V trimming: 6 bases; J trimming: 4 bases; junction bases outside the gene matches: 6. This CDR3 contains 15 residues. The germline V gene has CDR1 ENHRY and CDR2 SYGVKD. CDR3 sequence reads: CAISPPSGGYNEQFF. CDR3 nucleotides: TGTGCCATCAGCCCTCCTAGCGGGGGATACAATGAGCAGTTCTTC.

The chain uses TRBV19 and TRBJ1-5, with a possible D match to TRBD1 (6 bases). This CDR3 is 16 amino acids long. The germline gives CDR1 LNHDA, CDR2 SQIVND (reference sequence). Trimming removed 8 bases at V and 5 bases at J, with 22 bases between. The CDR3 sequence is CASRPTTGFADQPQHF. CDR3 coding DNA: TGTGCCAGTCGCCCCACCACAGGGTTTGCGGATCAGCCCCAGCATTTT.

The gene calls are TRBV19 and TRBJ1-5, with D uncertain. The germline CDR1 and CDR2 sequences are LNHDA and SQIVND (reference sequence). Trimming shortened V by 1 base and J by 6 bases, and 4 bases separated the two germline ends. This CDR3 spans 12 amino acids. As DNA, the CDR3 is TGTGCCAGTAGTATAGCCGGTCAGCCCCAGCATTTT. Translated: CASSIAGQPQHF. The entire variable domain, with the rest obtained from reference TRBV19 and TRBJ1-5, is as follows: DGGITQSPKYLFRKEGQNVTLSCEQNLNHDAMYWYRQDPGQGLRLIYYSQIVNDFQKGDIAEGYSVSREKKESFPLTVTSAQKNPTAFYLCASSIAGQPQHFGDGTRLSIL.

The chain joins TRBV9 to TRBJ2-4, with D perhaps TRBD2 (5 bases). The germline V and J ends were trimmed by 6 bases and 0 bases, with 13 bases remaining between them. This CDR3 is 15 amino acids long. In germline, CDR1 is SGDLS, CDR2 YYNGEE. CDR3 sequence: CASTPGTLAKNIQYF. The CDR3 DNA reads as TGTGCCAGCACCCCGGGAACTCTAGCCAAAAACATTCAGTACTTC.